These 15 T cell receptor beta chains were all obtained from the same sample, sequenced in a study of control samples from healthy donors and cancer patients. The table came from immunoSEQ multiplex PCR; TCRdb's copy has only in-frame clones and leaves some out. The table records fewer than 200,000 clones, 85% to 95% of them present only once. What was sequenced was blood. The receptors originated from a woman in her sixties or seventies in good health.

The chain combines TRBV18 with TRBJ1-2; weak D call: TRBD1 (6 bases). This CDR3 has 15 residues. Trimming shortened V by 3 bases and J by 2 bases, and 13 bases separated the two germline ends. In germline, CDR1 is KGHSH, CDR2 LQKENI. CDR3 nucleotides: TGTGCCAGCTCACCGGAGACAGGAAGGAACTATGGCTACACCTTC. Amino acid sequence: CASSPETGRNYGYTF. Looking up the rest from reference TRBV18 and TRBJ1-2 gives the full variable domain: NAGVMQNPRHLVRRRGQEARLRCSPMKGHSHVYWYRQLPEEGLKFMVYLQKENIIDESGMPKERFSAEFPKEGPSILRIQQVVRGDSAAYFCASSPETGRNYGYTFGSGTRLTVV.

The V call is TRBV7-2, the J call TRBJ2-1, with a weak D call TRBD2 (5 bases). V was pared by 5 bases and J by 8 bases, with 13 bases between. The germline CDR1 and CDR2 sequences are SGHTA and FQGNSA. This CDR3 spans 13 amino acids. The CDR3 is CASSPRGWDEQFF. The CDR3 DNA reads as TGTGCCAGCAGCCCCCGGGGATGGGATGAGCAGTTCTTC.

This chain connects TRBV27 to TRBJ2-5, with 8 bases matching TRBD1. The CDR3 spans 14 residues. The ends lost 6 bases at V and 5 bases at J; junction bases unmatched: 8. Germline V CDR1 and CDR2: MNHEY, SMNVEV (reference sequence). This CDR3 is CASSRDRRWETQYF. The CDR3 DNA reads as TGTGCCAGCAGCCGGGACAGGAGGTGGGAGACCCAGTACTTC.

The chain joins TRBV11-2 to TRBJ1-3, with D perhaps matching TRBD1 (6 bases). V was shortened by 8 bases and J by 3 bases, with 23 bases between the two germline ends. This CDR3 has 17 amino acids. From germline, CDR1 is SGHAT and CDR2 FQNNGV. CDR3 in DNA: TGTGCCAGCGGCACATCGGGGGGGGCCCTCTTTGGAAACACCATATATTTT. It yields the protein CASGTSGGALFGNTIYF.

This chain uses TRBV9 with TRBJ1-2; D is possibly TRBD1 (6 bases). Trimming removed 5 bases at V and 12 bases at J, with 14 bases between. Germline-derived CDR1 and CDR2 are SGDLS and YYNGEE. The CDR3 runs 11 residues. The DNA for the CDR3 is TGTGCCAGCAGTCGAACAGGGAGCCACACCTTC. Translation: CASSRTGSHTF. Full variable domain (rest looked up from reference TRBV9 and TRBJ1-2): DSGVTQTPKHLITATGQRVTLRCSPRSGDLSVYWYQQSLDQGLQFLIQYYNGEERAKGNILERFSAQQFPDLHSELNLSSLELGDSALYFCASSRTGSHTFGSGTRLTVV.

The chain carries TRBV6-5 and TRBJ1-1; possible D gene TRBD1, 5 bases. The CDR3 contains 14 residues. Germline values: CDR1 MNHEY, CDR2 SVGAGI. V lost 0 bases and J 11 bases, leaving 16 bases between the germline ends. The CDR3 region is CASSYSMAWGQAFF. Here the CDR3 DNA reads TGTGCCAGCAGTTACTCGATGGCATGGGGCCAGGCTTTCTTT.

This chain's CDR3 is CASGKGPYEQYF. The DNA for the CDR3 is TGTGCCAGCGGTAAGGGGCCCTACGAGCAGTACTTC. This chain links TRBV12-3 or TRBV12-4 with TRBJ2-7, with D perhaps TRBD1 (5 bases). The CDR3 consists of 12 residues. V was shortened by 8 bases and J by 2 bases, with 10 bases between the two germline ends.

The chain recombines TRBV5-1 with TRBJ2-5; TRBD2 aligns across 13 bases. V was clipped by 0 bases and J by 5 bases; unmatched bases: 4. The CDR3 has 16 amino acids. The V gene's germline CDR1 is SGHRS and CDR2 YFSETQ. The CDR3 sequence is CASSLEGLAGSETQYF. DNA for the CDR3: TGCGCCAGCAGCTTGGAGGGACTAGCGGGGTCGGAGACCCAGTACTTC.

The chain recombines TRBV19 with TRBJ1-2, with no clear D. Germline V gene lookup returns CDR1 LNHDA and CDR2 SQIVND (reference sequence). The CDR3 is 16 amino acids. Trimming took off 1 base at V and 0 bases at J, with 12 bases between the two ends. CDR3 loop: CASSIVAGLSNYGYTF. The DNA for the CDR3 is TGTGCCAGTAGTATAGTTGCGGGCCTCTCTAACTATGGCTACACCTTC.

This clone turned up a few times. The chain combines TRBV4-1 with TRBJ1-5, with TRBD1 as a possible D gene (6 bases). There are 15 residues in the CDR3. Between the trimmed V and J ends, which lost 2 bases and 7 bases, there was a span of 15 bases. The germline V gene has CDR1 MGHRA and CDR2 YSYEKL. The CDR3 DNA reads TGCGCCAGCAGCCAACGCGACGAGGGGGACCAGCCCCAGCATTTT. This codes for CASSQRDEGDQPQHF.

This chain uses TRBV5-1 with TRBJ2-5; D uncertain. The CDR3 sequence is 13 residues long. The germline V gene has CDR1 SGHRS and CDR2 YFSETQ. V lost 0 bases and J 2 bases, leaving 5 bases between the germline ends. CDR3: CASSLAVQETQYF. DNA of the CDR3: TGCGCCAGCAGCTTGGCGGTACAAGAGACCCAGTACTTC.

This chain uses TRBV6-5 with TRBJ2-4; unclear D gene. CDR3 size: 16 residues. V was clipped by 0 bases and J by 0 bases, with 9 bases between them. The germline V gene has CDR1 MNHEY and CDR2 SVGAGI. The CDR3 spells CASSYSTILAKNIQYF. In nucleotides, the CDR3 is TGTGCCAGCAGTTACTCGACAATCCTAGCCAAAAACATTCAGTACTTC.

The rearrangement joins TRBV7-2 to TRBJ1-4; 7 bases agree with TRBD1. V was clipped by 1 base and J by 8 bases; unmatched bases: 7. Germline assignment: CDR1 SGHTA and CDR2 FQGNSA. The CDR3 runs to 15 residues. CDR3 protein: CASSLEGAVGEKLFF. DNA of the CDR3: TGTGCCAGCAGCTTAGAGGGGGCGGTAGGAGAAAAACTGTTTTTT.

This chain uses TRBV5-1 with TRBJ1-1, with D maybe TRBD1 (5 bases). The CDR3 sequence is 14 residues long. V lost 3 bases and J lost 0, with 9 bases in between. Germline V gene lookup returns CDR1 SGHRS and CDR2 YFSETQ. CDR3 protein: CASSWGDLNTEAFF. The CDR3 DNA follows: TGCGCCAGCAGCTGGGGGGACCTGAACACTGAAGCTTTCTTT. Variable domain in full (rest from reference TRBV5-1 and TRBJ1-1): KAGVTQTPRYLIKTRGQQVTLSCSPISGHRSVSWYQQTPGQGLQFLFEYFSETQRNKGNFPGRFSGRQFSNSRSEMNVSTLELGDSALYLCASSWGDLNTEAFFGQGTRLTVV.

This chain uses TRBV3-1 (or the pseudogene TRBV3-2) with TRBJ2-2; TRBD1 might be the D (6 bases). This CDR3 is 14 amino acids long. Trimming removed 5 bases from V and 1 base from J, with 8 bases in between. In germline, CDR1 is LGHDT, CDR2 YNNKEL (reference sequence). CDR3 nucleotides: TGTGCCAGCAGCGTACAGGGGAACACCGGGGAGCTGTTTTTT. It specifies CASSVQGNTGELFF.